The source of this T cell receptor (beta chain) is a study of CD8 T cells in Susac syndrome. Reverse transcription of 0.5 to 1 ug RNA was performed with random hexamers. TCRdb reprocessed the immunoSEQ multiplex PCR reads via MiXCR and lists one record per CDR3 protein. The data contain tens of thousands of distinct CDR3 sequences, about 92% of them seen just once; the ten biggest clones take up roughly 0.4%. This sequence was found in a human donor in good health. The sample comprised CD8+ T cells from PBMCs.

The CDR3 bases are TGTGCCAGCAGCTTAGCCGGGGCCGGGTATGGCTACACCTTC. Translating gives CASSLAGAGYGYTF. The genes are TRBV7-9 and TRBJ1-2; D possibly corresponds to TRBD1 (5 bases). The V gene's germline CDR1 is SEHNR and CDR2 FQNEAQ (reference sequence). This CDR3 spans 14 amino acids. The V and J ends lost 0 bases and 5 bases respectively, with 10 bases between them. Full variable domain (missing parts from reference TRBV7-9 and TRBJ1-2): DTGVSQNPRHKITKRGQNVTFRCDPISEHNRLYWYRQTLGQGPEFLTYFQNEAQLEKSRLLSDRFSAERPKGSFSTLEIQRTEQGDSAMYLCASSLAGAGYGYTFGSGTRLTVV.